Presented here are 16 T cell receptor beta chains from one specimen sequenced in a study of regulatory T cells in long-lasting Graves disease. Arm-PCR of CDR3 regions and iRepertoire HTBI primers were used to build TCR beta libraries. TCRdb analysed the multiplex PCR reads with MiXCR anew, one entry per CDR3 protein. The repertoire holds approximately 500,000 distinct CDR3 sequences, with roughly 21% as singletons. Time point denoted: persistent/refractory GD, antithyroid drugs over 5 years with positive TRAb. Preparation of the TCR library used RNA extracted from PBMCs. The specimen was peripheral blood mononuclear cells (PBMCs), collected when the disease was refractory, from a patient treated with antithyroid drugs. The receptor set was obtained from a female donor with Graves disease.

This clonotype was seen at least ten times. The chain combines TRBV12-3 or TRBV12-4 with TRBJ1-2; the D gene is possibly TRBD1 (6 bases). The length of the CDR3 is 15 residues. Trimming removed 6 bases from V and 4 bases from J, with 18 bases in between. The CDR3 coding sequence is TGTGCCAGCAGCTCATCAGGGGAAAGAATCTATGGCTACACCTTC. This sequence encodes CASSSSGERIYGYTF.

V and J are TRBV5-1 and TRBJ2-5; the D is unclear. This CDR3 region has 13 residues. The germline V gene has CDR1 SGHRS and CDR2 YFSETQ. The V gene lost 7 bases and the J gene lost 0 bases, with 10 bases spanning the gap. Written as DNA, the CDR3 is TGCGCCAGCTGCCCAGAGTACCAAGAGACCCAGTACTTC. This translates into CASCPEYQETQYF.

This clonotype occurred a few times. The genes are TRBV7-9 and TRBJ2-5, with a tentative D call TRBD2 (6 bases). The V end was cut by 6 bases, the J end by 9 bases, with 23 bases between. Per germline, CDR1 SEHNR and CDR2 FQNEAQ (reference sequence). The CDR3 spans 15 residues. The CDR3 DNA reads TGTGCCAGCAGTAGCTCTGGGACGGCGCAGCGGGCCCAGTACTTC. Translated, it gives CASSSSGTAQRAQYF.

V and J are TRBV6-9 and TRBJ1-2, with unresolved D. This CDR3 region has 15 residues. Germline CDR1 and CDR2: MNHGY and SVAAGI. The germline V and J ends were trimmed by 3 bases and 2 bases, with 13 bases remaining between them. The CDR3 DNA follows: TGTGCCAGCAGTTACTCCCCGGGCTTCAACTATGGCTACACCTTC. Amino acids: CASSYSPGFNYGYTF.

This rearrangement joins TRBV19 to TRBJ2-4, with a possible D match to TRBD2 (6 bases). Germline V CDR1 and CDR2: LNHDA, SQIVND (reference sequence). Trimming left V 3 bases short and J 0 bases short, with 18 bases between. This CDR3 contains 18 residues. This chain's CDR3 is CASSMTLPAGLAKNIQYF. CDR3 coding DNA: TGTGCCAGTAGTATGACCCTTCCGGCGGGGCTAGCCAAAAACATTCAGTACTTC.

This clonotype was recorded many times. The chain carries TRBV28 and TRBJ2-7, with 8 nucleotides matching TRBD2. The CDR3 has 15 amino acids. V lost 2 bases and J lost 3; bases outside the gene matches: 6. In germline, CDR1 is MDHEN, CDR2 SYDVKM. The CDR3 DNA reads TGTGCCAGCAGTTTAGTGGCGGGAGGTTTCTACGAGCAGTACTTC. Protein: CASSLVAGGFYEQYF.

This clonotype was found a few times. The V gene is TRBV7-8, the J gene TRBJ2-4, with D possibly TRBD2 on 5 matching bases. This CDR3 comprises 19 residues. Trimming shortened V by 5 bases and J by 1 base, and 24 bases separated the two germline ends. Germline V gene sequence: CDR1 SGHVS, CDR2 FQNEAQ. CDR3 bases: TGTGCCAGCAGCCCCCCGTTAAGAGCTATAGCGCGGGCCAAAAACATTCAGTACTTC. This gives the protein CASSPPLRAIARAKNIQYF.

Notes on this clonotype: Given a much more abundant clone one base away, this may be a read error. The chain links TRBV6-1 to TRBJ1-6; perhaps TRBD1 as D (6 bases). V was pared by 10 bases and J by 10 bases, with 20 bases between. The CDR3 runs to 14 residues. CDR1 and CDR2 (germline): MNHNS, SASEGT. In DNA form, the CDR3 reads TGTGCCATCCAACCAGACGGGGGCGGATCACCCCTCCACTTT. Translating gives CAIQPDGGGSPLHF.

This sequence joins TRBV24-1 and TRBJ1-2; D perhaps matches TRBD1 (5 bases). The CDR3 is 13 residues long. CDR1 and CDR2 (germline): KGHDR, SFDVKD. V gave up 5 bases and J gave up 4 bases, with 10 bases separating them. For the CDR3, the DNA is TGTGCCACCAGTGTAGAGGGGACCTATGGCTACACCTTC. As protein: CATSVEGTYGYTF.

This clonotype was recorded many times. The V gene is TRBV28, the J gene TRBJ1-2; D possibly corresponds to TRBD1 (5 bases). CDR1 is MDHEN and CDR2 is SYDVKM in the germline V gene. CDR3 size: 14 residues. V was cut by 4 bases and J by 2 bases, with 11 bases left in between. The CDR3 nucleotides read TGTGCCAGCAGTTCCCCGGGGGACAACTATGGCTACACCTTC. This translates into CASSSPGDNYGYTF.

The gene calls are TRBV28 and TRBJ2-3; 7 bases match TRBD2. V shed 8 bases and J 2 bases; nucleotides not matched to a gene: 4. This CDR3 has 13 residues. The germline CDR1 and CDR2 sequences are MDHEN and SYDVKM. The CDR3 loop reads CASAGTNTDTQYF. The CDR3 DNA is TGTGCCAGCGCCGGGACTAACACAGATACGCAGTATTTT.

This clonotype was recorded many times. This sequence joins TRBV7-9 and TRBJ1-1, with 8 positions matching TRBD1. V lost 5 bases, J lost 1 base, and 3 bases stayed unmatched. CDR1 SEHNR and CDR2 FQNEAQ come from the germline V gene (reference sequence). The length of the CDR3 is 14 residues. CDR3: CASSADRANTEAFF. For the CDR3, the DNA is TGTGCCAGCAGCGCGGACAGGGCGAACACTGAAGCTTTCTTT.

This clonotype was observed a handful of times. The V and J genes are TRBV3-1 and TRBJ1-5, with D perhaps matching TRBD1 (6 bases). This CDR3 has 14 amino acids. The V end was cut by 1 base, the J end by 7 bases, with 11 bases between. Germline assignment: CDR1 LGHDT and CDR2 YNNKEL (reference sequence). DNA of the CDR3: TGTGCCAGCAGCCAAGTGGAGGGGGGGCAGCCCCAGCATTTT. As protein: CASSQVEGGQPQHF.

This clonotype showed up just a few times. The chain uses TRBV5-4 and TRBJ2-5; 7 nucleotides align to TRBD1. This CDR3 region has 15 residues. Germline CDR1 reads SGHNT; CDR2 reads YYREEE (reference sequence). With 3 bases clipped from V and 5 bases from J, the junction kept 10 bases outside the gene matches. The CDR3 DNA is TGTGCCAGCAGCTCGGGACAGCCAAGTACGGAGACCCAGTACTTC. It is translated as CASSSGQPSTETQYF.

This clonotype was seen many times. The chain links TRBV19 to TRBJ2-5; D is ambiguous. The V end was cut by 6 bases, the J end by 0 bases, with 11 bases between. Per the germline V gene, CDR1 is LNHDA and CDR2 is SQIVND (reference sequence). This CDR3 has 14 amino acids. CDR3 protein: CASRIQPNQETQYF. CDR3 sequence (DNA): TGTGCCAGTAGGATACAGCCCAACCAAGAGACCCAGTACTTC.

Only one count was recorded for this clonotype. This chain joins TRBV5-1 and TRBJ1-6, with D hard to call. V lost 4 bases to trimming and J lost 0 bases, with 11 bases between them. Germline CDR1 is SGHRS and CDR2 is YFSETQ. This CDR3 contains 16 residues. CDR3 DNA sequence: TGCGCCAGCAGCCCCGCGGGGAGCTCCTATAATTCACCCCTCCACTTT. As protein: CASSPAGSSYNSPLHF.